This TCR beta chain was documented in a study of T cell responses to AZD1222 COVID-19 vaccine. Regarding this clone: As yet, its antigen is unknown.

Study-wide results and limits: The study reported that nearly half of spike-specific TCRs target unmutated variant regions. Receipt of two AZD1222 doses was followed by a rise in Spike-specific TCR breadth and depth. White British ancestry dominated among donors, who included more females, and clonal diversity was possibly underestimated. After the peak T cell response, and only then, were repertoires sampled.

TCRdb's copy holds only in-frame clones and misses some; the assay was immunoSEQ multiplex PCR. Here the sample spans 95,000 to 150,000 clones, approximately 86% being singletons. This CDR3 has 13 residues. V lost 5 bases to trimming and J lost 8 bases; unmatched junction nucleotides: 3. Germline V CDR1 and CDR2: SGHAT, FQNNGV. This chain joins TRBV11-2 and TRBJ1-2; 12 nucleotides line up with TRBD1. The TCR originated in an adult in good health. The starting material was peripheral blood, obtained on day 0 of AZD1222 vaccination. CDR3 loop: CASSGTGGRGYTF. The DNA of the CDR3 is TGTGCCAGCAGCGGGACAGGGGGCAGGGGCTACACCTTC.